The 10 T cell receptor beta chains in this list originate from one sample, sequenced in a study of cytomegalovirus exposure and HLA in healthy donors. Repertoires were generated with immunoSEQ multiplex PCR, while TCRdb's copy carries only in-frame clones and drops some. Of 100,000 to 150,000 clones in the sample, around 94% were seen once. Material for sequencing was PBMCs. These receptor sequences come from a woman aged 18-29 years in good health and CMV-seronegative.

The rearrangement joins TRBV6-6 to TRBJ2-2; the match to TRBD1 covers 7 bases. V lost 5 bases and J lost 7; bases outside the gene matches: 7. The germline V gene has CDR1 MNHNY and CDR2 SVGAGI (reference sequence). This CDR3 spans 14 amino acids. The CDR3 region is CASSQDRISGELFF. CDR3 nucleotides: TGTGCCAGCAGTCAGGACAGGATCAGCGGGGAGCTGTTTTTT.

The chain uses TRBV4-1 and TRBJ2-2; 9 nucleotides align to TRBD2. The CDR3 covers 15 residues. V lost 8 bases, J lost 6 bases, and 10 bases stayed unmatched. Germline V gene lookup returns CDR1 MGHRA and CDR2 YSYEKL. Here the CDR3 reads CASGSAGGWAGELFF. The CDR3 nucleotides read TGCGCCAGCGGATCAGCGGGAGGTTGGGCCGGGGAGCTGTTTTTT.

This clone was counted between two and nine times. The rearrangement uses TRBV11-1 and TRBJ2-7; the D is unclear. Germline V CDR1 and CDR2: SGHAT, FQDESV (reference sequence). V was clipped by 5 bases and J by 1 base, with 12 bases between them. The CDR3 sequence is 14 residues long. CDR3 loop: CASSHSDTSYEQYF. CDR3 sequence (DNA): TGTGCCAGCAGCCATTCAGACACTTCCTACGAGCAGTACTTC.

Only one count was recorded for this clone. The chain is built from TRBV9 and TRBJ2-2, with 10 bases that match TRBD1. Germline trimming cut 5 bases from V and 3 bases from J; bases unmatched to any gene: 7. CDR1 and CDR2 from the germline V gene are SGDLS and YYNGEE. The CDR3 length is 16 residues. CDR3 bases: TGTGCCAGCAGAGCACCCGGGACAGGGGACACCGGGGAGCTGTTTTTT. Translation gives CASRAPGTGDTGELFF.

V usage is TRBV7-9 and J usage is TRBJ1-1; tentative D call: TRBD1 (5 bases). The CDR3 is 13 amino acids. Germline loops: CDR1 SEHNR, CDR2 FQNEAQ (reference sequence). V lost 8 bases, J lost 1 base, and 11 bases lay in between. The CDR3 DNA reads TGTGCCAGCCCCGGGGGACCGAACACTGAAGCTTTCTTT. It encodes CASPGGPNTEAFF.

This chain connects TRBV29-1 to TRBJ1-2; TRBD1 aligns across 7 bases. V was pared by 7 bases and J by 0 bases, with 5 bases of the junction left unmatched. Germline-derived CDR1 and CDR2 are SQVTM and ANQGSEA. This CDR3 comprises 13 residues. The CDR3 spells CSETGTANYGYTF. In nucleotides, the CDR3 is TGCAGCGAGACCGGGACAGCTAACTATGGCTACACCTTC.

The chain uses TRBV2 and TRBJ1-4; tentative D call: TRBD1 (5 bases). The V gene's germline CDR1 is SNHLY and CDR2 FYNNEI. The CDR3 totals 15 residues. V lost 6 bases and J 3 bases, leaving 14 bases between the germline ends. CDR3 residues: CASRAQVNPNEKLFF. For the CDR3, the DNA is TGTGCCAGCAGGGCACAGGTGAACCCTAATGAAAAACTGTTTTTT.

The rearrangement uses TRBV9 and TRBJ1-5, with 8 nucleotides matching TRBD1. Trimming cost V 4 bases and J 5 bases; bases outside gene matches: 8. The CDR3 length is 15 residues. CDR1 is SGDLS and CDR2 is YYNGEE in the germline V gene. The CDR3 sequence: CASSRGTGIYQPQHF. Written as DNA, the CDR3 is TGTGCCAGCAGCCGAGGGACAGGAATTTATCAGCCCCAGCATTTT.

This chain connects TRBV2 to TRBJ2-5; D is unresolved. Per the germline V gene, CDR1 is SNHLY and CDR2 is FYNNEI. V was trimmed by 5 bases and J by 5 bases, leaving 6 bases between them. This CDR3 comprises 11 residues. The CDR3 reads CASSPLETQYF. The CDR3 DNA sequence: TGTGCCAGCAGTCCCCTGGAGACCCAGTACTTC.

The J gene is TRBJ1-6, the V gene TRBV13; D call uncertain. Germline CDR1 is PRHDT and CDR2 is FYEKMQ (reference sequence). The V end was cut by 3 bases, the J end by 10 bases, with 7 bases between. The CDR3 extends over 12 amino acids. CDR3 in DNA: TGTGCCAGCAGCTTGAACTTGTCACCCCTCCACTTT. Its protein product is CASSLNLSPLHF.